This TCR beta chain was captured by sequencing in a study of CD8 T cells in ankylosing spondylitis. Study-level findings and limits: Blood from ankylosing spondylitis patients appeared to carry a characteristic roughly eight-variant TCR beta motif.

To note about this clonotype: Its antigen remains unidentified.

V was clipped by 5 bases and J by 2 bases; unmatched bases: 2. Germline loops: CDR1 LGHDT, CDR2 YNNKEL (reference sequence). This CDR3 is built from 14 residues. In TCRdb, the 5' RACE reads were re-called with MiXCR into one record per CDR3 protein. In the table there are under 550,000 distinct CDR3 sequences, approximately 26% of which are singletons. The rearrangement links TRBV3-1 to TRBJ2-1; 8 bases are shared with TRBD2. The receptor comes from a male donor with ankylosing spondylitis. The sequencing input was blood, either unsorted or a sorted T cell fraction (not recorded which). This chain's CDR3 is CASSELAAYNEQFF. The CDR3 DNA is TGTGCCAGCAGCGAACTAGCGGCCTACAATGAGCAGTTCTTC.